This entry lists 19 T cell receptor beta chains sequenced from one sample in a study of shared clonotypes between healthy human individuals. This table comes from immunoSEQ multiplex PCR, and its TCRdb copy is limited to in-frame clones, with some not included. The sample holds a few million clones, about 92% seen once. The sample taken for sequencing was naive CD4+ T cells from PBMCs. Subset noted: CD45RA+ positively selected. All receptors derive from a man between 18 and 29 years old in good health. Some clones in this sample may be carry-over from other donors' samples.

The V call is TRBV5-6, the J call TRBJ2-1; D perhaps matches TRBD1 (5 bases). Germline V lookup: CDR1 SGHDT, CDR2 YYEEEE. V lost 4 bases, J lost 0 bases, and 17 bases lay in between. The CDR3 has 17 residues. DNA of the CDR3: TGTGCCAGCAGCCTAGTAATGGGGCTGGGCTCCTACAATGAGCAGTTCTTC. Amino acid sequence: CASSLVMGLGSYNEQFF.

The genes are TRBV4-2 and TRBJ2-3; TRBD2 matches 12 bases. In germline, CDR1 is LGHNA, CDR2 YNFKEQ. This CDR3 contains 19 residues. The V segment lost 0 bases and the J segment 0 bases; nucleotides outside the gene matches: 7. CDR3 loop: CASSQDRASGRASTDTQYF. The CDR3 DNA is TGTGCCAGCAGCCAAGATAGGGCTAGCGGGAGGGCTAGCACAGATACGCAGTATTTT.

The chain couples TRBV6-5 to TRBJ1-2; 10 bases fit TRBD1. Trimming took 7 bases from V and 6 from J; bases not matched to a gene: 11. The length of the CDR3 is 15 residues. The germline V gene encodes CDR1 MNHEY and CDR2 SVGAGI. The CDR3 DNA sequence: TGTGCCAGCAAGGGGTCCAGGACAGGGGGGCATGGCTACACCTTC. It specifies CASKGSRTGGHGYTF.

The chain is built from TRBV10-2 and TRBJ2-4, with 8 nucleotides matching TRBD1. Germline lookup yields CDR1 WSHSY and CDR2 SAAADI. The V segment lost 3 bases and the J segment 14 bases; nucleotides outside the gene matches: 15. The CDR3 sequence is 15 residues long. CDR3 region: CASSDPRTGSWSEYF. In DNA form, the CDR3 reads TGCGCCAGCAGTGACCCCCGGACAGGGTCCTGGTCAGAGTACTTC.

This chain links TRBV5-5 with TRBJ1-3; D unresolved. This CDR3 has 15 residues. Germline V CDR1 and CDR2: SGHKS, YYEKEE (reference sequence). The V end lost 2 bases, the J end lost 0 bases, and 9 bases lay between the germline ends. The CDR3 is CASSLGPVSGNTIYF. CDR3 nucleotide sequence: TGTGCCAGCAGCTTAGGACCGGTCTCTGGAAACACCATATATTTT.

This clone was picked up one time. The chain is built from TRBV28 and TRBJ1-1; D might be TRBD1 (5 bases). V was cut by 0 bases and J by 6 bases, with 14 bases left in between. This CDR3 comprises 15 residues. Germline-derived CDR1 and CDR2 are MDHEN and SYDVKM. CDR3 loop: CASSLWMGVEAEAFF. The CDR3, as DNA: TGTGCCAGCAGTTTATGGATGGGGGTAGAGGCTGAAGCTTTCTTT. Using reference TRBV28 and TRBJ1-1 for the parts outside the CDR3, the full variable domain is DVKVTQSSRYLVKRTGEKVFLECVQDMDHENMFWYRQDPGLGLRLIYFSYDVKMKEKGDIPEGYSVSREKKERFSLILESASTNQTSMYLCASSLWMGVEAEAFFGQGTRLTVV.

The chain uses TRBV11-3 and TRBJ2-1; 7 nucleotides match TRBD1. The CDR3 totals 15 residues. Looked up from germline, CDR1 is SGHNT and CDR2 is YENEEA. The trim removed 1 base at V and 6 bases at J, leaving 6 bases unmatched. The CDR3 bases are TGTGCCAGCAGCTTAGGTGGGACAGACACCAATGAGCAGTTCTTC. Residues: CASSLGGTDTNEQFF.

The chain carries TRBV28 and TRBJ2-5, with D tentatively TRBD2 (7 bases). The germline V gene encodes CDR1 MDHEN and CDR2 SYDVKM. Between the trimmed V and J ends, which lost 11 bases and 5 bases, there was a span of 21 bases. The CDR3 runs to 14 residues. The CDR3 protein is CALGGRGARETQYF. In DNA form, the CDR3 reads TGTGCCCTCGGGGGTCGGGGGGCGAGGGAGACCCAGTACTTC.

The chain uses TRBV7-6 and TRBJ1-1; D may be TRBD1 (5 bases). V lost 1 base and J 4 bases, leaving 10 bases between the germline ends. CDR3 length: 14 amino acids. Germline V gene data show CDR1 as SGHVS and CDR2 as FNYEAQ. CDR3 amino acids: CASSLEGRLTEAFF. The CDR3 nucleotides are TGTGCCAGCAGCTTAGAGGGGCGGCTCACTGAAGCTTTCTTT.

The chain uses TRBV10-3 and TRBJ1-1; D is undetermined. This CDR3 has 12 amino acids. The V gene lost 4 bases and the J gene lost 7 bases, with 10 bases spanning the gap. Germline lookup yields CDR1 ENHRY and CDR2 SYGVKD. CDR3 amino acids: CAISVEGGEAFF. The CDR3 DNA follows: TGTGCCATCAGTGTCGAGGGCGGTGAAGCTTTCTTT.

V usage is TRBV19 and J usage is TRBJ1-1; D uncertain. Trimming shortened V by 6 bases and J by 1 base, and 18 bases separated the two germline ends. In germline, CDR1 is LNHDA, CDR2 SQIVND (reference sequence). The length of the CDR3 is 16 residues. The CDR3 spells CASSRGGGARNTEAFF. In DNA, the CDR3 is TGTGCCAGTAGCCGGGGTGGTGGTGCACGGAACACTGAAGCTTTCTTT. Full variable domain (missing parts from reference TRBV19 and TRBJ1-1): DGGITQSPKYLFRKEGQNVTLSCEQNLNHDAMYWYRQDPGQGLRLIYYSQIVNDFQKGDIAEGYSVSREKKESFPLTVTSAQKNPTAFYLCASSRGGGARNTEAFFGQGTRLTVV.

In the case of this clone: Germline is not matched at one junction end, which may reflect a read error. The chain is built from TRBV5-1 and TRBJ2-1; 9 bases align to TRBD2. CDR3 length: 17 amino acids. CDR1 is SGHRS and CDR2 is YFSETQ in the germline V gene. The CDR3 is CASRLGLADSSYNEQFF. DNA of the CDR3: TGCGCCAGCAGATTGGGACTAGCAGACTCATCCTACAATGAGCAGTTCTTC.

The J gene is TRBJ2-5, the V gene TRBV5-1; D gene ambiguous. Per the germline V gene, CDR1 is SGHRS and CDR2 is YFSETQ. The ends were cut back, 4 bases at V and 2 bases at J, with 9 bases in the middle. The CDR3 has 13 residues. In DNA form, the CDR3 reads TGCGCCAGCAGCGGAAGGATGCAAGAGACCCAGTACTTC. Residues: CASSGRMQETQYF. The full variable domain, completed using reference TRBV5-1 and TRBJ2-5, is KAGVTQTPRYLIKTRGQQVTLSCSPISGHRSVSWYQQTPGQGLQFLFEYFSETQRNKGNFPGRFSGRQFSNSRSEMNVSTLELGDSALYLCASSGRMQETQYFGPGTRLLVL.

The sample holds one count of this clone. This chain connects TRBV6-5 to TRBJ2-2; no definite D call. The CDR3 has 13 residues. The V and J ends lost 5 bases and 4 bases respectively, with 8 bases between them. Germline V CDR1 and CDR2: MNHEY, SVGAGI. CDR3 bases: TGTGCCAGCAGTCTCGTAACCACCGGGGAGCTGTTTTTT. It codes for CASSLVTTGELFF.

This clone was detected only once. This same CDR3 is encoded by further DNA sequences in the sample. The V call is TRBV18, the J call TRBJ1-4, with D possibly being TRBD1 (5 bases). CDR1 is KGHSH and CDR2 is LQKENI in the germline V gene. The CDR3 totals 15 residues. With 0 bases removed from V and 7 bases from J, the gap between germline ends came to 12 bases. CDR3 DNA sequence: TGTGCCAGCTCACCACCAGGGCAGGGAAGTGAAAAACTGTTTTTT. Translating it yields CASSPPGQGSEKLFF. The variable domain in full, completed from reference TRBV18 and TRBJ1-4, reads NAGVMQNPRHLVRRRGQEARLRCSPMKGHSHVYWYRQLPEEGLKFMVYLQKENIIDESGMPKERFSAEFPKEGPSILRIQQVVRGDSAAYFCASSPPGQGSEKLFFGSGTQLSVL.

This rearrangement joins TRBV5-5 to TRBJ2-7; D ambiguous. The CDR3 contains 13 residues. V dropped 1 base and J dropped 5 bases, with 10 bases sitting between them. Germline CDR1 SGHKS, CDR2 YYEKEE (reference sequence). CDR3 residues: CASSLSMPDEQYF. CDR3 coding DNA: TGTGCCAGCAGCTTGAGCATGCCGGACGAGCAGTACTTC.

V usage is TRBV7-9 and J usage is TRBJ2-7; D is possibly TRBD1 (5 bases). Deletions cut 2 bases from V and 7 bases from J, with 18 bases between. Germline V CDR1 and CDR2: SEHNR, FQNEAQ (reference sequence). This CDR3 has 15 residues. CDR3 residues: CASSLFPQGHGEQYF. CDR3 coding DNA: TGTGCCAGCAGCTTATTCCCCCAGGGTCATGGGGAGCAGTACTTC. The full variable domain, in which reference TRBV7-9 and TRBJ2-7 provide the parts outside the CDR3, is DTGVSQNPRHKITKRGQNVTFRCDPISEHNRLYWYRQTLGQGPEFLTYFQNEAQLEKSRLLSDRFSAERPKGSFSTLEIQRTEQGDSAMYLCASSLFPQGHGEQYFGPGTRLTVT.

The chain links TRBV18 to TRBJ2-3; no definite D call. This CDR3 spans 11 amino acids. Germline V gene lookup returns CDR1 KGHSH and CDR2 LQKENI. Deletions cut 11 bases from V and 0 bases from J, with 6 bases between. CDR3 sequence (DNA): TGTGCCGGGCTTAGCACAGATACGCAGTATTTT. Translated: CAGLSTDTQYF.

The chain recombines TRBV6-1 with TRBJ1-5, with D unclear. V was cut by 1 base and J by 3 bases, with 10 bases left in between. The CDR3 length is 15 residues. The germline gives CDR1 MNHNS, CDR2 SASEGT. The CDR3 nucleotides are TGTGCCAGCAGTGAAGAAGGGCGGAACAATCAGCCCCAGCATTTT. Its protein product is CASSEEGRNNQPQHF.